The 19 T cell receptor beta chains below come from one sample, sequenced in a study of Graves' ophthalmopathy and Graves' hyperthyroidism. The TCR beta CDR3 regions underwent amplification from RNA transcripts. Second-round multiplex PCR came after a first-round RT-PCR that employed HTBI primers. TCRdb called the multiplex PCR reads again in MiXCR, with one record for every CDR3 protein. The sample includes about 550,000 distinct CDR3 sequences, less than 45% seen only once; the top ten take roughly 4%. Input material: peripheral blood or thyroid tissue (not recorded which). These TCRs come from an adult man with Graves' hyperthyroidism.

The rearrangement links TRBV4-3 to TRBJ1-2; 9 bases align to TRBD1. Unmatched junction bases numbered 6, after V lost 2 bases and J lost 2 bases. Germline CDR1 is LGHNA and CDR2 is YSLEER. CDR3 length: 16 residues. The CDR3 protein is CASSQRTGEPNYGYTF. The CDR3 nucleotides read TGCGCCAGCAGCCAAAGGACAGGGGAACCAAACTATGGCTACACCTTC.

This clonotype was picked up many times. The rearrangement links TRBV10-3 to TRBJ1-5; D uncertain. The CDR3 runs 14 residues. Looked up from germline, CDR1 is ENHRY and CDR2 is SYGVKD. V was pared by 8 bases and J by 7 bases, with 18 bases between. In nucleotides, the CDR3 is TGTGCCATCCGGGATGAGGGCGGTCGGCAGCCCCAGCATTTT. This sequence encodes CAIRDEGGRQPQHF.

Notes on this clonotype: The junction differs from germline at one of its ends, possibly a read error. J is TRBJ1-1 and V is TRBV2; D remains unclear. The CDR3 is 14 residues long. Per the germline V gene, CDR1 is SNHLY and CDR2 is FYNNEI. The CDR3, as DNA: TGTGCCAGCAGTTTAGGACGATTGAACGCTGAAGCTTTCTTT. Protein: CASSLGRLNAEAFF.

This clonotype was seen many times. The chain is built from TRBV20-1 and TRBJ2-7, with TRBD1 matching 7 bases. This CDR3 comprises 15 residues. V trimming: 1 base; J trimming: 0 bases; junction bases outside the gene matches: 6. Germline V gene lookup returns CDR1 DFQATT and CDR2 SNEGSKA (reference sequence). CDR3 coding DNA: TGCAGTGCTAGAGTGTTGAGGGACAGCTCCTACGAGCAGTACTTC. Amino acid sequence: CSARVLRDSSYEQYF.

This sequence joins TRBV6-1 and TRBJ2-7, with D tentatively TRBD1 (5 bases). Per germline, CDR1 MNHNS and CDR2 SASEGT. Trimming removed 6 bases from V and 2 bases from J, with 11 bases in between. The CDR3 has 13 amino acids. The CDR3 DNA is TGTGCCAGCAGCGACGACAGCACCTACGAGCAGTACTTC. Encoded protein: CASSDDSTYEQYF.

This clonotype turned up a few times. The CDR3 nucleotides read TGTGCCAGCAGCCCCTCGGGAAGGGGCGCAGGCGGGGAGCTGTTTTTT. This codes for CASSPSGRGAGGELFF. This rearrangement joins TRBV7-3 to TRBJ2-2; perhaps D is TRBD1 or TRBD2 (5 bases each). Germline values: CDR1 SGHTA, CDR2 FQGTGA. The CDR3 is 16 residues long. V was cut by 5 bases and J by 7 bases, with 20 bases left in between.

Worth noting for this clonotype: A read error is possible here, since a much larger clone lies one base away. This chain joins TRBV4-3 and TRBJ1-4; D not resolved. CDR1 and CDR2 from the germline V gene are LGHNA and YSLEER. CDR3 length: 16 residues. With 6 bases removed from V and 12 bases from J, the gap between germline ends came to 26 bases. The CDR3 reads CASSLPRHGNGEELFF. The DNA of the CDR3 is TGCGCCAGCAGTCTCCCCAGACACGGGAACGGCGAGGAACTGTTTTTT.

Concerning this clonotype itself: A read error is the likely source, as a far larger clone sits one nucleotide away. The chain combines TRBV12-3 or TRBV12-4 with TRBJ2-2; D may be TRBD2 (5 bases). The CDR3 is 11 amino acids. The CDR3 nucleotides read TGTGCCAGCTCGAGCTCCGGGGAGCTGCTTTTT. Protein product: CASSSSGELLF.

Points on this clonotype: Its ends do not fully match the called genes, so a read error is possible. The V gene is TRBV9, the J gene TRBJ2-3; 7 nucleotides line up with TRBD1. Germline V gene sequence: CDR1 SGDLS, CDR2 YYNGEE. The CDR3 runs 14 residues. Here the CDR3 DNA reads TGTGCCAGCAGCGTAGGTAGGGGGCGAGATGCGCAGTATTTT. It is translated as CASSVGRGRDAQYF.

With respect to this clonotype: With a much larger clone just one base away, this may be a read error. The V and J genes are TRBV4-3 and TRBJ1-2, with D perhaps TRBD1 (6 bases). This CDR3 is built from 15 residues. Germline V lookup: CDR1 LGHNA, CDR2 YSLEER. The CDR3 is CASSQVAGESYSYTF. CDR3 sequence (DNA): TGCGCCAGCAGCCAAGTGGCAGGGGAAAGCTATAGCTACACCTTC.

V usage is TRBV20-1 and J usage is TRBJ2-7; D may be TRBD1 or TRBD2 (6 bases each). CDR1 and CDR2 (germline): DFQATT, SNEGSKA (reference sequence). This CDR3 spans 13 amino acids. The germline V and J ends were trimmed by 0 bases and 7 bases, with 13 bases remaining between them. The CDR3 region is CSAREEGDVEQYF. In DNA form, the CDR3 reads TGCAGTGCTAGAGAGGAGGGGGATGTTGAGCAGTACTTC.

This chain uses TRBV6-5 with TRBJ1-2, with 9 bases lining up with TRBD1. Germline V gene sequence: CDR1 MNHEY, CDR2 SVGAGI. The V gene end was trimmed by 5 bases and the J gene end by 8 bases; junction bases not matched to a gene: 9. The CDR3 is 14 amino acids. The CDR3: CASSPYRTGDGYTF. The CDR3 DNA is TGTGCCAGCAGTCCTTACCGGACAGGGGACGGCTACACCTTC.

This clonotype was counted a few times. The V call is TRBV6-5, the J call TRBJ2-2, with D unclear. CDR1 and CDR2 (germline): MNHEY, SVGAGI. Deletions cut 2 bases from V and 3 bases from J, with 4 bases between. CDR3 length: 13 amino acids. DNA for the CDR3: TGTGCCAGCAGTTACGATTACACCGGGGAGCTGTTTTTT. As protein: CASSYDYTGELFF.

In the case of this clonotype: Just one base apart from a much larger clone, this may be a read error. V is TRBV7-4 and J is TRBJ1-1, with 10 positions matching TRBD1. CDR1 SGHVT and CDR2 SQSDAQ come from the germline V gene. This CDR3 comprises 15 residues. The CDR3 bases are TGCGCCAGCAGCTTGTTTGGACAGGGGGACACTGAAGCTTTCTTT. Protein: CASSLFGQGDTEAFF.

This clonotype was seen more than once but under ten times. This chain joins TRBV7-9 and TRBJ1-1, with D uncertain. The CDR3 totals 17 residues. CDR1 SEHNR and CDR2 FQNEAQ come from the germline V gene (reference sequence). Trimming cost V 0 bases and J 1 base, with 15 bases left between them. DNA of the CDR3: TGTGCCAGCAGCTTAGCTTGGAGGCAGGAGAGGAACACTGAAGCTTTCTTT. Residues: CASSLAWRQERNTEAFF.

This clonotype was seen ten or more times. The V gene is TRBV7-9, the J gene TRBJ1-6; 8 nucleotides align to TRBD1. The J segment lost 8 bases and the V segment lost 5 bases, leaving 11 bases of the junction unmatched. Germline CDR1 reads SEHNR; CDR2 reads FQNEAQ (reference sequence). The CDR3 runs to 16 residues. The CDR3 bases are TGTGCCAGCAGCCTCACCTCAGGGGGCGGTCATTCACCCCTCCACTTT. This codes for CASSLTSGGGHSPLHF.

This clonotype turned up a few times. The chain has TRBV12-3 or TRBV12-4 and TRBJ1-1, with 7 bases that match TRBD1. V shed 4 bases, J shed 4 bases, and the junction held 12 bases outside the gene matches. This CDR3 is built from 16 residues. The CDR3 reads CASSSGYRGRGTEAFF. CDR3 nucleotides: TGTGCCAGCAGTTCCGGCTACAGGGGAAGGGGCACTGAAGCTTTCTTT.

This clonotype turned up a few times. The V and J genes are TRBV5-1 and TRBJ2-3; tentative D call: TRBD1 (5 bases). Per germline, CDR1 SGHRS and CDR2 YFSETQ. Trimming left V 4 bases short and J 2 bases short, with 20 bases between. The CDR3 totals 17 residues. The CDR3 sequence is CASSTGHSLRLTDTQYF. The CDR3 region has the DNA TGCGCCAGCAGCACTGGACACTCCCTCCGACTCACAGATACGCAGTATTTT.

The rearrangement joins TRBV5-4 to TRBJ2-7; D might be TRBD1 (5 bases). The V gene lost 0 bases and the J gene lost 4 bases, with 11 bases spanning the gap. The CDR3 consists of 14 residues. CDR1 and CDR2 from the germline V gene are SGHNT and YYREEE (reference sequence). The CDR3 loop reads CASSLGGILYEQYF. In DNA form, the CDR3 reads TGTGCCAGCAGCTTGGGGGGCATTTTATACGAGCAGTACTTC.